This T cell receptor (beta chain) appears in the sequencing data of a study of T cell responses to AZD1222 COVID-19 vaccine. Study-wide points: Targets within unmutated variant regions were reportedly found for nearly half of spike-specific TCRs. Donors skewed white British and female; clonal diversity was possibly underestimated.

CDR1 is MNHEY, CDR2 SMNVEV, per germline (reference sequence). This CDR3 region has 14 residues. The ends lost 5 bases at V and 7 bases at J; junction bases unmatched: 9. This table comes from immunoSEQ multiplex PCR, and its TCRdb copy is limited to in-frame clones, with some not included. The sample contains about 93,000 clones, around 87% of which appear only once. Concerning this clone itself: Antigen specificity is unknown.

Pooling covered second doses at about 4 or about 12 weeks. This TCR was sampled from an adult who received the AZD1222 COVID-19 vaccine. This sequence joins TRBV27 and TRBJ2-7, with 9 bases that match TRBD2. This material consisted of peripheral blood, taken 28 days after the second AZD1222 dose. DNA of the CDR3: TGTGCCAGCAGTACTACCGCGGGGGGGAGAGAGCAGTACTTC. It codes for CASSTTAGGREQYF.